The TCR beta chain described here comes from a study of a mutant IDH1 vaccine in newly diagnosed glioma (dated by TCRdb to the early 2020s). Turning to the overall study: Patients were given eight vaccinations, in weeks 1, 3, 5, 7, 11, 15, 19 and 23, which matched visits V03 through V10. Vaccination began 4-6 weeks after radiotherapy alone, or alongside temozolomide cycles in the chemotherapy-containing groups. Of the 25 to 35 patients who were treated, about 62% were male and about 40% were female, and the mean age was approximately 40 years. Prior to enrollment, standard therapy consisting of radiotherapy alone, temozolomide alone, or radiochemotherapy with temozolomide had been administered to patients, with the combination being received by most patients. Peripheral blood was collected at six visits: V03 (baseline), V05, V07, V10, V12 and V13. For exploratory analyses, longitudinal TCRB deep sequencing was carried out in 25 to 30 treated patients wherever samples were available. Study-wide conclusions, independent of this receptor: The authors noted that analyses of patient blood samples could not be reproduced because of sample limitations. Vaccine-induced immune responses across multiple MHC alleles were detected in around 92% of patients. Selection of PBMC samples for TCRB deep sequencing was based on availability. Pseudoprogression seemed to be unrelated to changes in the top peripheral T cell clonotypes found by TCRB sequencing.

The library was built by means of the immunoSEQ multiplex PCR assay. Following the manufacturer's protocol, the hsTCRB Kit was used to amplify rearranged TCR beta chain sequences. TCRB libraries were sequenced on an Illumina MiSeq. The paper's processing steps were these. The proprietary platform of the kit vendor was used for demultiplexing, trimming and gene mapping. The immuneACCESS repertoire file appears here via TCRdb, limited to in-frame rearrangements. These files lack a portion of the clones; in checked studies, under half of the deficit traces to unresolved V genes, and the cause of the others is not known. V and J calls and clone size are copied from that table; D and trimming were computed from the DNA. The sample contains some 130,000 clones, about 80% of them found a single time. The ten largest clones add up to 5% to 7% of the sample. Concerning this clone: Its binding antigen is unknown. No qualities accompany the bases; no much larger clone lies one base away.

Taken with the paper, the label for time point translates to: week 11, during vaccination. Each vaccine dose, consisting of 300 ug of a 20-mer mutant IDH1 peptide in Montanide, was administered subcutaneously with topical imiquimod. The donors had newly diagnosed IDH1-mutant astrocytomas of WHO grade 3 or 4 that showed loss of nuclear ATRX. The samples were drawn from NOA16, a multicentre, single-arm, open-label phase I trial in Germany that tested a mutant IDH1 peptide vaccine in humans for the first time. Genomic DNA for TCRB sequencing was extracted from EDTA blood using the DNeasy Blood and Tissue Kit. Here the sequenced sample was PBMCs, taken from a glioma patient whose treatment included an IDH1 peptide vaccine. The clonotype originates from a man aged 35-49 years with glioma.

The CDR3 region: CASSVELAGEPDTGELFF. The sequenced DNA: TGTGCCAGCAGCGTAGAACTAGCGGGGGAACCGGACACCGGGGAGCTGTTTTTT. The rearranged chain carries TRBV9 and TRBJ2-2; a stretch of 11 junction bases matches TRBD2. For CDR1 and CDR2, the germline V gene lists SGDLS and YYNGEE. Taken from cysteine to phenylalanine, the CDR3 has 18 residues. The DNA shown is the 54-base CDR3, in frame from base 1. For this chain, trimming is 0 bases at the V end and 3 bases at the J end, and the number of junction bases without a gene match is 7.